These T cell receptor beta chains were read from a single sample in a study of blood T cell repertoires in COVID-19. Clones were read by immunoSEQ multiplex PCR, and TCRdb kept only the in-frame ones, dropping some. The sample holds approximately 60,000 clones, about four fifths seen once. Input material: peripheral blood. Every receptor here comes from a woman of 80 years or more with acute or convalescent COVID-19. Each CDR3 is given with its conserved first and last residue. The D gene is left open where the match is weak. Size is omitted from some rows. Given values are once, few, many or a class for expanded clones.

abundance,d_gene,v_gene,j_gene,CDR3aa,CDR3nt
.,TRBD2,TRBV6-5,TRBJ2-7,CASSYYPPSGDYEQYF,TGTGCCAGCAGTTATTACCCACCTAGCGGAGACTACGAGCAGTACTTC
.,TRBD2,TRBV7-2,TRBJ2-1,CASSPTSGFEQFF,TGTGCCAGCAGCCCGACTAGCGGGTTTGAGCAGTTCTTC
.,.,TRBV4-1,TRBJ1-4,CASSFRDTPNEKLFF,TGCGCCAGCAGCTTCCGGGACACACCAAATGAAAAACTGTTTTTT
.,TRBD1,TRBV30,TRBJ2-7,CATTQGAGFEQYF,TGTGCTACTACACAGGGGGCGGGTTTTGAGCAGTACTTC
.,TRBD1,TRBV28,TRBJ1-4,CASSFDRVKEKLFF,TGTGCCAGCAGTTTTGACAGGGTGAAGGAAAAACTGTTTTTT
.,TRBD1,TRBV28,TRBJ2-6,CASSLWARGKGGANVLTF,TGTGCCAGCAGTTTATGGGCCAGGGGGAAAGGTGGGGCCAACGTCCTGACTTTC
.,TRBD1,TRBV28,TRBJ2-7,CASSSGQAPYEQYF,TGTGCCAGCAGTTCCGGACAGGCCCCCTACGAGCAGTACTTC
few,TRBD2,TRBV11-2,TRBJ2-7,CASSLAAGGLYEQYF,TGTGCCAGCAGCCTAGCCGCGGGAGGGCTCTACGAGCAGTACTTC
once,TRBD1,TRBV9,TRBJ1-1,CASSTHPGGPSEAFF,TGTGCCAGCAGCACCCATCCAGGGGGCCCGTCTGAAGCTTTCTTT
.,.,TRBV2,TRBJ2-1,CASSTRKTDNEQFF,TGTGCCAGCAGTACCCGCAAAACAGACAATGAGCAGTTCTTC
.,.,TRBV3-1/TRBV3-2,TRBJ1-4,CASSLRVAGSGEKLFF,TGTGCCAGCAGCCTGCGGGTGGCGGGCTCCGGAGAAAAACTGTTTTTT
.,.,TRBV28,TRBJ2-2,CASSVVYPNTGELFF,TGTGCCAGCTCGGTGGTCTATCCGAACACCGGGGAGCTGTTTTTT
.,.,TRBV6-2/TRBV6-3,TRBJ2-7,CASSAYVYEQYF,TGTGCCAGCAGCGCCTATGTCTACGAGCAGTACTTC
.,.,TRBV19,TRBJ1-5,CASSRVGQGTQPQHF,TGTGCCAGTAGTAGGGTCGGCCAGGGGACCCAGCCCCAGCATTTT
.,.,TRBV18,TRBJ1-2,CASSPLDTYGYTF,TGTGCCAGCTCACCCCTCGACACCTATGGCTACACCTTC
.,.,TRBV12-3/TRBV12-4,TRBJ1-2,CASSFRGGYTF,TGTGCCAGCAGTTTTAGGGGTGGCTACACCTTC
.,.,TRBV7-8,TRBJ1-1,CASSTGQPSGNTEAFF,TGTGCCAGCAGCACGGGACAACCGTCGGGGAACACTGAGGCTTTCTTT
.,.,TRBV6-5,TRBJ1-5,CASHPYSQYQPQHF,TGTGCCAGCCACCCATACAGTCAGTATCAGCCCCAGCATTTT
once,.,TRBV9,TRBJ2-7,CASSGTGTQEQYF,TGTGCCAGCAGCGGAACAGGGACACAGGAGCAGTACTTC
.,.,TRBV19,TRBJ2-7,CASSSRGNYEQYF,TGTGCCAGTAGTAGTCGGGGGAACTACGAGCAGTACTTC
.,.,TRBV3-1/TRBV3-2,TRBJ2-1,CASSLLYNEQFF,TGTGCCAGCAGCCTCTTATACAATGAGCAGTTCTTC
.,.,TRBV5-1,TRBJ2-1,CASSATGTSYNEQFF,TGCGCCAGCAGCGCCACCGGGACTTCGTACAATGAGCAGTTCTTC
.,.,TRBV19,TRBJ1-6,CASSITGAYSPLHF,TGTGCCAGTAGTATAACAGGAGCCTATTCACCCCTCCACTTT
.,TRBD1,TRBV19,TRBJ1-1,CASIRTGWDTEAFF,TGTGCCAGTATCCGGACAGGGTGGGACACTGAAGCTTTCTTT
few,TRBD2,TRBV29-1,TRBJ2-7,CSVRGLAGGSYEQYF,TGCAGCGTTAGGGGACTAGCGGGGGGCTCCTACGAGCAGTACTTC
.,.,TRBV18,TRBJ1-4,CASSPLGLNEKLFF,TGTGCCAGCTCACCCCTGGGACTTAATGAAAAACTGTTTTTT
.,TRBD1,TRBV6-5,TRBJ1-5,CASSRDRAQPQHF,TGTGCCAGCAGTCGGGACAGGGCTCAGCCCCAGCATTTT
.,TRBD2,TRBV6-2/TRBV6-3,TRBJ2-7,CASSLAGYEQYF,TGTGCCAGCAGTTTAGCGGGCTACGAGCAGTACTTC
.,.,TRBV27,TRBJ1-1,CASSRVVGREAFF,TGTGCCAGCTCCCGCGTAGTGGGCCGTGAAGCTTTCTTT
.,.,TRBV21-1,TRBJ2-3,CASKQGPDTQYF,TGTGCCAGCAAACAGGGCCCAGATACGCAGTATTTT
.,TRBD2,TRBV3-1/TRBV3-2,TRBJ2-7,CASGSGRVSYEQYF,TGTGCCAGCGGTAGCGGGAGAGTCTCCTACGAGCAGTACTTC
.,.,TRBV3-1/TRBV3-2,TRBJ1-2,CASSRRQDRVYGYTF,TGTGCCAGCAGCCGTAGACAGGACCGGGTCTATGGCTACACCTTC
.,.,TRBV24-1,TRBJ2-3,CATSDPGDGTDTQYF,TGTGCCACCAGTGATCCCGGAGATGGCACAGATACGCAGTATTTT
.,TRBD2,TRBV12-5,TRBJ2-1,CASGFLTGGRDNEQFF,TGTGCTAGTGGTTTCCTTACGGGGGGGCGGGACAATGAGCAGTTCTTC
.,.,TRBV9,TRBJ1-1,CASSVDGGRTEAFF,TGTGCCAGCAGCGTAGACGGAGGAAGGACTGAAGCTTTCTTT
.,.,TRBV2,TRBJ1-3,CASNYGGFSGNTIYF,TGTGCCAGCAACTACGGAGGGTTCTCTGGAAACACCATATATTTT
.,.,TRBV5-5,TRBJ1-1,CASSLGVGTEAFF,TGTGCCAGCAGCTTAGGGGTGGGCACTGAAGCTTTCTTT
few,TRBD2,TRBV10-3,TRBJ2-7,CAIGGLPTYEQYF,TGTGCCATCGGGGGACTACCCACCTACGAGCAGTACTTC
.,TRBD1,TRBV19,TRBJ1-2,CASSNRGSYGYTF,TGTGCCAGTAGTAACAGGGGAAGCTATGGCTACACCTTC
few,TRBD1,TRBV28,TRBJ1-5,CASSPRTGGARQPQHF,TGTGCCAGCAGTCCCCGGACAGGGGGCGCAAGGCAGCCCCAGCATTTT
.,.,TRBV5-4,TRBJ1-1,CASSLESENTEAFF,TGTGCCAGCAGCTTGGAGTCAGAGAACACTGAAGCTTTCTTT
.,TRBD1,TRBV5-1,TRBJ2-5,CATRTGDVETQYF,TGCGCCACCAGGACAGGGGACGTAGAGACCCAGTACTTC
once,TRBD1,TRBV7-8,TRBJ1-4,CASSLAGQGDEKLFF,TGTGCCAGCAGCTTAGCGGGACAGGGCGACGAAAAACTGTTTTTT
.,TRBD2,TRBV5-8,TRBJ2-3,CASSQGTSGSSTDTQYF,TGTGCCAGCAGCCAGGGGACTAGCGGGAGTAGCACAGATACGCAGTATTTT
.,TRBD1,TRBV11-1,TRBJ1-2,CASSAGTGPYGYTF,TGTGCCAGCAGCGCCGGGACAGGGCCCTATGGCTACACCTTC
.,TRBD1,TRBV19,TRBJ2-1,CASGDRVVNEQFF,TGTGCCAGTGGGGACAGGGTAGTCAATGAGCAGTTCTTC
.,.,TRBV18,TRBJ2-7,CASSPGRGATSSYEQYF,TGTGCCAGCTCACCGGGTCGTGGGGCAACGAGCTCCTACGAGCAGTACTTC
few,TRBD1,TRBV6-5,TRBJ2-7,CASKDRVAYEQYF,TGTGCCAGCAAAGACAGGGTAGCCTACGAGCAGTACTTC
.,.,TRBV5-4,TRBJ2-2,CASSTEHSTGELFF,TGTGCCAGCAGCACTGAACACAGCACCGGGGAGCTGTTTTTT
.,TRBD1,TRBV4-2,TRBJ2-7,CASRLRQGAAYEQYF,TGTGCCAGCAGACTGAGGCAGGGGGCTGCCTACGAGCAGTACTTC
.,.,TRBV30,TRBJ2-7,CACGGVEQYF,TGTGCCTGTGGTGGAGTCGAGCAGTACTTC
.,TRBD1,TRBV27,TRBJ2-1,CASSTGTAYNEQFF,TGTGCCAGCAGCACAGGGACAGCATACAATGAGCAGTTCTTC
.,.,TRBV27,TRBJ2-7,CASSYVRTEYF,TGTGCCAGCAGTTATGTGAGGACTGAGTACTTC
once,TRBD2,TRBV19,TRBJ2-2,CASRRTSGRTGELFF,TGTGCCAGTAGGCGGACTAGCGGGAGAACCGGGGAGCTGTTTTTT
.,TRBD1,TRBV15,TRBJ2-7,CATSRKGQGAIEQYF,TGTGCCACCAGCAGAAAAGGACAGGGGGCGATCGAGCAGTACTTC
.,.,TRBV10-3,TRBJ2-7,CASYFYEQYF,TGTGCCAGCTATTTCTACGAGCAGTACTTC